The next 8 T cell receptor beta chains were all read from a single sample in a study of cytomegalovirus exposure and HLA in healthy donors (dated by TCRdb to 2016 to 2017). The library came from the immunoSEQ multiplex PCR assay. The multiplex PCR relied on a mix of 60 forward primers for TCR Vbeta segments and 13 reverse primers for TCR Jbeta segments. TCRdb holds this immuneACCESS table with in-frame rearrangements only. Some clones are missing; in checked studies, unresolved V genes explain under half, and the rest has no known cause. This sample lists around 150,000 clones; over 60% were detected once. Approximately 3% of the sample belongs to the ten largest clones. The sequencing sample was made of PBMCs. These receptors originate from a woman aged 40 to 49 in good health and CMV-seronegative.

The chain employs TRBV2 and TRBJ1-4; D perhaps matches TRBD1 (5 bases). Germline CDR1 SNHLY, CDR2 FYNNEI. The germline V and J ends were trimmed by 4 bases and 13 bases, with 10 bases remaining between them. The CDR3 extends over 11 amino acids. CDR3 in DNA: TGTGCCAGCAGTGTAAACGGGGGACTGTTTTTT. This translates into CASSVNGGLFF.

The chain employs TRBV29-1 and TRBJ2-2; the D gene is possibly TRBD1 (6 bases). Germline V gives CDR1 SQVTM, CDR2 ANQGSEA. V was shortened by 6 bases and J by 2 bases, with 13 bases between the two germline ends. The length of the CDR3 is 14 residues. As DNA, the CDR3 is TGCAGCGTGGGGCACAGGGCCAACACCGGGGAGCTGTTTTTT. This encodes CSVGHRANTGELFF.

V gene TRBV10-3 combines with J gene TRBJ1-5; 9 nucleotides align to TRBD1. The CDR3 is 15 residues long. The J segment lost 3 bases and the V segment lost 4 bases, leaving 4 bases of the junction unmatched. Germline V gene data show CDR1 as ENHRY and CDR2 as SYGVKD. The CDR3 sequence is CAISGGQGINQPQHF. The CDR3 DNA reads TGTGCCATCAGTGGGGGACAGGGTATCAATCAGCCCCAGCATTTT.

J is TRBJ2-7 and V is TRBV4-1, with D perhaps TRBD1 (6 bases). Germline-derived CDR1 and CDR2 are MGHRA and YSYEKL. This CDR3 is built from 15 residues. V was pared by 1 base and J by 4 bases, with 14 bases between. DNA for the CDR3: TGCGCCAGCAGCCAAGGAGGAACAGGGTTTTACGAGCAGTACTTC. Protein: CASSQGGTGFYEQYF.

V and J are TRBV6-1 and TRBJ1-1; the D gene is possibly TRBD1 (6 bases). The CDR3 is made up of 15 amino acids. Per the germline V gene, CDR1 is MNHNS and CDR2 is SASEGT. V dropped 1 base and J dropped 7 bases, with 16 bases sitting between them. The CDR3 nucleotides are TGTGCCAGCAGTGAAGTACAGGGTAGGGTCGGTGAAGCTTTCTTT. Amino acids: CASSEVQGRVGEAFF.

Worth noting for this clone: Mismatch with germline at one junction end may stem from a read error. This rearrangement joins TRBV7-9 to TRBJ1-2, with D possibly matching TRBD1 (6 bases). Germline V lookup: CDR1 SEHNR, CDR2 FQNEAQ (reference sequence). CDR3 size: 12 residues. CDR3 bases: TGTTCCAGCAGCTTAGGGGGAGATGGCTACACCTTC. Encoded protein: CSSSLGGDGYTF.

This clone was detected a few times. This chain uses TRBV5-1 with TRBJ1-3; D ambiguous. This CDR3 region has 15 residues. V dropped 1 base and J dropped 3 bases, with 11 bases sitting between them. CDR1 is SGHRS, CDR2 YFSETQ, per germline. CDR3 nucleotide sequence: TGCGCCAGCAGCTTGTCCGACGGGAATGGAAACACCATATATTTT. Protein product: CASSLSDGNGNTIYF.

This rearrangement joins TRBV10-1 to TRBJ2-2; 9 positions match TRBD1. The germline gives CDR1 WNHNN, CDR2 SYGVQD (reference sequence). V lost 4 bases and J lost 5; bases outside the gene matches: 5. The CDR3 sequence is 15 residues long. The CDR3 DNA follows: TGCGCCAGCAGTGTTGGGACAGGGAGAACCGGGGAGCTGTTTTTT. Translated: CASSVGTGRTGELFF.